This T cell receptor (beta chain) was recovered during a study of blood T cell repertoires in COVID-19. Germline V lookup: CDR1 SGHTS, CDR2 YDEGEE. The V segment lost 4 bases and the J segment 2 bases; nucleotides outside the gene matches: 4. This CDR3 comprises 14 residues. In the original workflow: How many nucleated cells were present was estimated from reference gene primer amplification. Generated by immunoSEQ multiplex PCR, the TCRdb table keeps only in-frame clones and is missing some. The V and J calls and clone size were taken over from that table, and D and trimming were inferred from the DNA. The sample consists of about 160,000 clones, roughly 80% of them appearing once. Participant-reported clinical history was the basis for cohort assignment.

The sequence was obtained from a woman in her sixties who had recovered from COVID-19. The specimen was PBMCs or T cells enriched from blood (not recorded which). The rearrangement links TRBV5-8 to TRBJ2-3, with 7 nucleotides matching TRBD1. CDR3 nucleotides: TGTGCCAGCAGCCGAGGACAGGCCACAGATACGCAGTATTTT. This codes for CASSRGQATDTQYF. The full variable domain, its missing parts supplied by reference TRBV5-8 and TRBJ2-3, is EAGVTQSPTHLIKTRGQQATLRCSPISGHTSVYWYQQALGLGLQFLLWYDEGEERNRGNFPPRFSGRQFPNYSSELNVNALELEDSALYLCASSRGQATDTQYFGPGTRLTVL.